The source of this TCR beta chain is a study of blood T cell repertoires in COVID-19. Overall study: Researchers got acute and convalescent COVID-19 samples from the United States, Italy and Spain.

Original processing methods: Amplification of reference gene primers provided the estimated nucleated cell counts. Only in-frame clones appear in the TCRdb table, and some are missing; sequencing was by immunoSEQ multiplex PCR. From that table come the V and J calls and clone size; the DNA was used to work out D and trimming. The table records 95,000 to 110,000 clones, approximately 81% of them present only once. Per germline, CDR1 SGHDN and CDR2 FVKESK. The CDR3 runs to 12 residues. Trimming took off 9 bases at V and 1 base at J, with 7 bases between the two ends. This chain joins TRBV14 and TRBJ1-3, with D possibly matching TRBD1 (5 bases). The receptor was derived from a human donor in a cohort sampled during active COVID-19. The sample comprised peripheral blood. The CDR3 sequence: CASSGSGNTIYF. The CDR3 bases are TGTGCCAGTTCAGGGTCTGGAAACACCATATATTTT.